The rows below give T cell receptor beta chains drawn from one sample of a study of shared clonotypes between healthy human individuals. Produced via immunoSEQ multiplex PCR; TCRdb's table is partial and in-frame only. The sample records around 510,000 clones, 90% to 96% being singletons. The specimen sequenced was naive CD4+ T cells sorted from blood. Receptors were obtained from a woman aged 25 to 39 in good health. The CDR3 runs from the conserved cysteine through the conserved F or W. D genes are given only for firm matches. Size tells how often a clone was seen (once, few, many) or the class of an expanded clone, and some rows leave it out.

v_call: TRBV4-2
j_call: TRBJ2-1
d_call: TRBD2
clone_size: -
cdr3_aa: CASSQGTSGSYNEQFF
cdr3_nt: TGTGCCAGCAGCCAAGGAACTAGCGGGAGTTACAATGAGCAGTTCTTC

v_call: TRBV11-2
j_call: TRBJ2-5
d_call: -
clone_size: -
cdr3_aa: CASSSVLSEETQYF
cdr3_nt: TGTGCCAGCAGCTCTGTTCTCTCGGAGGAGACCCAGTACTTC

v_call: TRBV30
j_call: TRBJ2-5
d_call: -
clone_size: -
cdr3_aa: CAWSLQGRGPLQETQYF
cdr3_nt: TGTGCCTGGAGTCTTCAGGGGAGGGGACCCCTACAAGAGACCCAGTACTTC

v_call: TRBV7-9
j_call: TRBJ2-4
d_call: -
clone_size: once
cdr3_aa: CASSSDGENIQYF
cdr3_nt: TGTGCCAGCAGCTCGGACGGAGAAAACATTCAGTACTTC

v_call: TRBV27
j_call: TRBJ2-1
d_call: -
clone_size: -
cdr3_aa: CASSLEGSFRPLNEQFF
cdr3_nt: TGTGCCAGCAGTTTAGAAGGCAGCTTTCGTCCCCTCAATGAGCAGTTCTTC

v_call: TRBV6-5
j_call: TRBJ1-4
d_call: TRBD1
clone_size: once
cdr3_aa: CASSAGTGWEKLFF
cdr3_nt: TGTGCCAGCAGTGCTGGGACAGGGTGGGAAAAACTGTTTTTT

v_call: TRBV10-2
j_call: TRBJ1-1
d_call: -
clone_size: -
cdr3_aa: CASRQGLDTEAFF
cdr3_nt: TGCGCCAGCAGACAGGGATTGGACACTGAAGCTTTCTTT

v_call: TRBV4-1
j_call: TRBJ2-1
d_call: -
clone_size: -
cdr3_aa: CASSQERSGLGGFF
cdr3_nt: TGCGCCAGCAGCCAAGAAAGGAGCGGTCTCGGGGGGTTCTTC

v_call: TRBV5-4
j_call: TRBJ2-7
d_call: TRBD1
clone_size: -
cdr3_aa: CASSLTPGRQGADEQYF
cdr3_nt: TGTGCCAGCAGCTTAACCCCCGGGCGTCAGGGGGCGGACGAGCAGTACTTC

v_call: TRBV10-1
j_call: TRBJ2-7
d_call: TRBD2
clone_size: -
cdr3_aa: CASSGTLAGVSEQYF
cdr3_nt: TGCGCCAGCAGTGGGACCCTAGCGGGAGTAAGCGAGCAGTACTTC

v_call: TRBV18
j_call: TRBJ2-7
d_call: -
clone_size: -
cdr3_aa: CASSPPQVTYEQYF
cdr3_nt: TGTGCCAGCTCACCACCCCAGGTTACCTACGAGCAGTACTTC

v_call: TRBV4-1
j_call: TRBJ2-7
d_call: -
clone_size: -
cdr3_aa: CASSQEGTTYEQYF
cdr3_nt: TGCGCCAGCAGCCAAGAGGGGACAACCTACGAGCAGTACTTC

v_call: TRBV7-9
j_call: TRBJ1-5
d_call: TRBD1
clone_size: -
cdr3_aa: CASSLGQGAYQPQHF
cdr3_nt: TGTGCTAGCAGCTTAGGACAGGGGGCTTATCAGCCCCAGCATTTT

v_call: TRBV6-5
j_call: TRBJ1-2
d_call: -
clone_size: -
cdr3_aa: CASRDRMYGYTF
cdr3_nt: TGTGCCAGCAGGGACCGGATGTATGGCTACACCTTC

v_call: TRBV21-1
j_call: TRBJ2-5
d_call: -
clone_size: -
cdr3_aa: CASSNVRVYQETQYF
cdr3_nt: TGTGCCAGCAGCAATGTGCGGGTATACCAAGAGACCCAGTACTTC

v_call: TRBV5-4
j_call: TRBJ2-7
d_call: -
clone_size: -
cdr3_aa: CASSLSLVSNEQYF
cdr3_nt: TGTGCCAGCAGCTTGTCACTAGTGAGTAACGAGCAGTACTTC

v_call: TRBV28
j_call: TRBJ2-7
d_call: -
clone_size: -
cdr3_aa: CASSLSQPHEQYF
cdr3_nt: TGTGCCAGCAGTTTATCACAGCCCCACGAGCAGTACTTC

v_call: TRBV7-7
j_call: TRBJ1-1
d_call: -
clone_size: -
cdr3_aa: CASSPTHVTEAFF
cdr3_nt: TGTGCCAGCAGCCCCACCCATGTCACTGAAGCTTTCTTT

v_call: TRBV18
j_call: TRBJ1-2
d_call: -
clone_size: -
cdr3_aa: CASSPPGVRGVYGYTF
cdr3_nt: TGTGCCAGCTCACCACCGGGGGTCCGGGGCGTCTATGGCTACACCTTC

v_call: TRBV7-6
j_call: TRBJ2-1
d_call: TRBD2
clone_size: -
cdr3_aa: CASSIPLTSGRYNEQFF
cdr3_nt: TGTGCCAGCAGCATTCCTCTGACTAGCGGACGCTACAATGAGCAGTTCTTC

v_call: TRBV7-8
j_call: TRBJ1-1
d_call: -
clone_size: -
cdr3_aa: CASSLGQTTEAFF
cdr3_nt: TGTGCCAGCAGCTTGGGCCAGACCACTGAAGCTTTCTTT

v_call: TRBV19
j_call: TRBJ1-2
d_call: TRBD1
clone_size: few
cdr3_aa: CASTRRDRGFGYTF
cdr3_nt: TGTGCCAGTACCCGCCGGGACAGGGGTTTTGGCTACACCTTC

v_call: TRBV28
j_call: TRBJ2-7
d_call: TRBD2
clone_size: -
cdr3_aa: CASELAGTSGSDEQYF
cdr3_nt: TGTGCCAGCGAACTCGCCGGGACTAGCGGGAGCGACGAGCAGTACTTC

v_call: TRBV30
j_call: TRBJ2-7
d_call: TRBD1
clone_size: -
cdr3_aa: CAWSRGTGGVPSEQYF
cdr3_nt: TGTGCCTGGAGTAGAGGGACAGGGGGCGTCCCCTCCGAGCAGTACTTC

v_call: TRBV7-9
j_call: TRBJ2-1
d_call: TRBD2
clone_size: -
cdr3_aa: CASSLAGLAGVSYNEQFF
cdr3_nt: TGTGCCAGCAGCTTAGCTGGGCTAGCGGGAGTCTCCTACAATGAGCAGTTCTTC

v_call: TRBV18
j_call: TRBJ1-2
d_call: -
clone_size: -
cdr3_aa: CASSPRESNYGYTF
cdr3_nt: TGTGCCAGCTCACCACGAGAAAGTAACTATGGCTACACCTTC

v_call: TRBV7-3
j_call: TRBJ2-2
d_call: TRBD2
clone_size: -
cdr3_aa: CASSLMASGSGSTGELFF
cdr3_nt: TGTGCCAGCAGCTTAATGGCTAGCGGGAGTGGGAGCACCGGGGAGCTGTTTTTT

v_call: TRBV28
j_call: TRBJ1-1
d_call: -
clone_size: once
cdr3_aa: CASRPMNTEAFF
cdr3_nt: TGTGCCAGCAGACCTATGAACACTGAAGCTTTCTTT

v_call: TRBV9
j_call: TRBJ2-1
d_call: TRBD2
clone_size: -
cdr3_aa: CASSGTSGTYNEQFF
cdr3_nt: TGTGCCAGCAGTGGGACTAGCGGGACCTACAATGAGCAGTTCTTC

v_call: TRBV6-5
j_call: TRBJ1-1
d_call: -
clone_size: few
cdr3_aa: CASSYGAGGTEAFF
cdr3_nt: TGTGCCAGCAGTTACGGGGCAGGCGGTACTGAAGCTTTCTTT

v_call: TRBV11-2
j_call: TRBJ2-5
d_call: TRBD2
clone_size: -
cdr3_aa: CASTWGTSGTSETQYF
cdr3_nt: TGTGCCAGCACTTGGGGGACTAGCGGGACTTCAGAGACCCAGTACTTC

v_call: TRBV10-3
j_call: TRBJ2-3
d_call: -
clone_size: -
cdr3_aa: CAISDPLAGDKVTDTQYF
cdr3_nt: TGTGCCATCAGTGACCCTCTCGCGGGGGACAAGGTGACAGATACGCAGTATTTT

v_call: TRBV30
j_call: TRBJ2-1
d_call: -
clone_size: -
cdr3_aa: CAWIRGAYNEQFF
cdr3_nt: TGTGCCTGGATAAGGGGAGCCTACAATGAGCAGTTCTTC

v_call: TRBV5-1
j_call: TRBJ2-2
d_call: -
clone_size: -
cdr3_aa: CASSLAQGPNTGELFF
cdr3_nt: TGCGCCAGCAGCTTGGCCCAAGGGCCCAACACCGGGGAGCTGTTTTTT

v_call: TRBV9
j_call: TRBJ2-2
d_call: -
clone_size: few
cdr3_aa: CASSVVSGELFF
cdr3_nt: TGTGCCAGCAGCGTAGTTTCCGGGGAGCTGTTTTTT

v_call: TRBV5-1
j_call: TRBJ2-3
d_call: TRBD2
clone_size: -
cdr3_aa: CASSVGTSGTDTQYF
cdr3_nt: TGCGCCAGCAGCGTCGGGACTAGCGGGACAGATACGCAGTATTTT

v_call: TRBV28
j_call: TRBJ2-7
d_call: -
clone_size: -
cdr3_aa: CASTPSKVTYEQYF
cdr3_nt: TGTGCCAGCACGCCTTCGAAGGTTACCTACGAGCAGTACTTC

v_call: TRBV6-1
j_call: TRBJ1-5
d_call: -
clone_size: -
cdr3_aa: CATLDVANDQPQHF
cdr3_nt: TGTGCCACCTTGGACGTCGCTAACGATCAGCCCCAGCATTTT

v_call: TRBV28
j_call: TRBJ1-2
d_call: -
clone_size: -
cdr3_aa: CASTLDGSYGYTF
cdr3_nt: TGTGCCAGCACCCTAGACGGAAGCTATGGCTACACCTTC